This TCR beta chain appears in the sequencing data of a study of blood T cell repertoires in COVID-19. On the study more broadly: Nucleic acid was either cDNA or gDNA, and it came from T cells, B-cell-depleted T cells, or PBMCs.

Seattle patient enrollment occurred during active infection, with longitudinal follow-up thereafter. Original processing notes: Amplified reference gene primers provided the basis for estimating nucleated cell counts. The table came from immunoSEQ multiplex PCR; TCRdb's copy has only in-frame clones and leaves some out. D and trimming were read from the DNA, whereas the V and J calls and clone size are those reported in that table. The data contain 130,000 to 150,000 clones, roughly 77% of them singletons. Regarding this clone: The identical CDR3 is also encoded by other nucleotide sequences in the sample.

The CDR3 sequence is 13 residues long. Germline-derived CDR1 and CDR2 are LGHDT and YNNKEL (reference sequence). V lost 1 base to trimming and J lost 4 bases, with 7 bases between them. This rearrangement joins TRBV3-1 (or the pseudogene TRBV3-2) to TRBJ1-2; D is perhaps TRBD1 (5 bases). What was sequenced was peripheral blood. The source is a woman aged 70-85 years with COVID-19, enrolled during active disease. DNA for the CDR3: TGTGCCAGCAGCCAAGGCCAGGGCTATGGCTACACCTTC. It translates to CASSQGQGYGYTF.